The 10 T cell receptor beta chains reported below all come from one sample, sequenced in a study of T cell responses to AZD1222 COVID-19 vaccine. Here immunoSEQ multiplex PCR was the method, and the copy in TCRdb shows in-frame clones only, minus some. The sample lists under 150,000 clones, roughly 92% occurring once. Sequenced here: peripheral blood, sampled 28 days after the second AZD1222 dose. The receptor set was obtained from an adult who received the AZD1222 COVID-19 vaccine.

The chain joins TRBV13 to TRBJ1-4, with 8 bases identical to TRBD1. Germline lookup yields CDR1 PRHDT and CDR2 FYEKMQ (reference sequence). This CDR3 is built from 14 residues. Trimming took 2 bases from V and 8 from J; bases not matched to a gene: 4. The CDR3 sequence: CASSLRTGREKLFF. The CDR3 nucleotides are TGTGCCAGCAGCTTACGGACAGGGAGGGAAAAACTGTTTTTT.

The rearrangement joins TRBV18 to TRBJ1-6; D is undetermined. Germline loops: CDR1 KGHSH, CDR2 LQKENI. The CDR3 has 15 amino acids. V lost 2 bases and J 5 bases, leaving 10 bases between the germline ends. CDR3 protein: CASSPGPEDNSPLHF. The CDR3 nucleotides read TGTGCCAGCTCACCAGGGCCGGAGGATAATTCACCCCTCCACTTT. The full variable domain, in which reference TRBV18 and TRBJ1-6 provide the parts outside the CDR3, is NAGVMQNPRHLVRRRGQEARLRCSPMKGHSHVYWYRQLPEEGLKFMVYLQKENIIDESGMPKERFSAEFPKEGPSILRIQQVVRGDSAAYFCASSPGPEDNSPLHFGNGTRLTVT.

The chain is built from TRBV7-3 and TRBJ2-6, with 7 bases identical to TRBD1. The CDR3 is 16 amino acids. V lost 9 bases to trimming and J lost 2 bases; unmatched junction nucleotides: 10. Germline CDR1 SGHTA, CDR2 FQGTGA. The CDR3 DNA reads TGTGCCAGTCAACAGGGGCCGGCCCCTGGGGCCAACGTCCTGACTTTC. Amino acids: CASQQGPAPGANVLTF.

This chain links TRBV19 with TRBJ2-7; D is possibly TRBD1 or TRBD2 (5 bases each). Germline-derived CDR1 and CDR2 are LNHDA and SQIVND (reference sequence). V shed 7 bases and J shed 4 bases, with 17 bases lying between them. This CDR3 has 14 amino acids. The CDR3 region has the DNA TGTGCCAGTATGCCGGGACGGGGAGTATACGAGCAGTACTTC. Its translation: CASMPGRGVYEQYF.

The chain is built from TRBV5-1 and TRBJ1-3; no definite D call. CDR1 SGHRS and CDR2 YFSETQ come from the germline V gene. V lost 1 base, J lost 2 bases, and 10 bases lay in between. The CDR3 is made up of 15 amino acids. The CDR3 nucleotides read TGCGCCAGCAGCTTGATGGGGAACACTGGAAACACCATATATTTT. Translating gives CASSLMGNTGNTIYF.

CDR3 coding DNA: TGCGCCAGCAGCTTGGTGGGAGACAACGAGCAGTACTTC. Protein sequence: CASSLVGDNEQYF. This chain connects TRBV5-1 to TRBJ2-7; TRBD2 is a possible D gene (5 bases). The CDR3 totals 13 residues. Trimming removed 0 bases at V and 5 bases at J, with 9 bases between. CDR1 and CDR2 from the germline V gene are SGHRS and YFSETQ.

This chain joins TRBV6-5 and TRBJ1-1, with 7 bases lining up with TRBD1. This CDR3 comprises 13 residues. Germline-derived CDR1 and CDR2 are MNHEY and SVGAGI. V dropped 7 bases and J dropped 7; count of bases not matched to a gene: 9. The CDR3 DNA sequence: TGTGCCAGCATCGGACAGGCCCGGGGTGAAGCTTTCTTT. It translates to CASIGQARGEAFF.

CDR3 amino acids: CASSYTRRGADYEQYF. Written as DNA, the CDR3 is TGTGCCAGCAGTTACACCAGGAGGGGGGCGGACTACGAGCAGTACTTC. V usage is TRBV6-2 or TRBV6-3 and J usage is TRBJ2-7; TRBD1 or TRBD2 may be the D gene (6 bases each). V was shortened by 2 bases and J by 3 bases, with 17 bases between the two germline ends. The germline CDR1 and CDR2 sequences are MNHEY and SVGEGT. The CDR3 is 16 amino acids.

V and J are TRBV30 and TRBJ1-1; TRBD1 is a possible D gene (5 bases). Looked up from germline, CDR1 is GTSNPN and CDR2 is SVGIG (reference sequence). The CDR3 runs 11 residues. The germline V and J ends were trimmed by 3 bases and 10 bases, with 12 bases remaining between them. CDR3 in DNA: TGTGCCTGGAGGCCTTTGGGGGTAGCTTTCTTT. Residues: CAWRPLGVAFF.

This chain joins TRBV5-1 and TRBJ2-3; D is perhaps TRBD1 (5 bases). Trimming took 0 bases from V and 1 from J, leaving 12 bases between them. Germline CDR1 and CDR2: SGHRS and YFSETQ. This CDR3 has 16 residues. The CDR3 sequence is CASSLAPGKGTDTQYF. In nucleotides, the CDR3 is TGCGCCAGCAGCTTGGCGCCAGGGAAGGGCACAGATACGCAGTATTTT.